Listed below are T cell receptor beta chains from one sample, sequenced in a study of shared clonotypes between healthy human individuals. Assay used: immunoSEQ multiplex PCR; TCRdb lists only in-frame clones, some missing. This table has 1.4 million to 1.5 million clones, over 95% appearing once. Sequencing was done on a sample of naive CD4+ T cells sorted from blood. All receptors come from a man in his thirties or forties in good health. CDR3s include the opening cysteine and the closing phenylalanine or tryptophan. The D gene is left open where the match is weak. Clone size is given for some rows only: seen once, a few or many times, or a class if the clone is expanded.

CDR3 length,J gene,D gene,clone size,V gene,CDR3 protein,CDR3 DNA
16,TRBJ2-7,.,.,TRBV11-2,CASSPEVQILSYEQYF,TGTGCCAGCAGCCCCGAGGTACAGATTCTTTCCTACGAGCAGTACTTC
13,TRBJ1-2,TRBD1,.,TRBV6-5,CASSRTGAGGYTF,TGTGCCAGCAGTCGAACAGGGGCAGGTGGCTACACCTTC
14,TRBJ2-7,.,once,TRBV4-2,CASSQVSMTYEQYF,TGTGCCAGCAGCCAAGTCTCCATGACCTACGAGCAGTACTTC
15,TRBJ2-7,.,.,TRBV27,CASSLSGSFSYEQYF,TGTGCCAGCAGTTTATCGGGTTCCTTCTCCTACGAGCAGTACTTC
12,TRBJ2-7,.,once,TRBV29-1,CSVRDKTYEQYF,TGCAGCGTTAGGGACAAAACCTACGAGCAGTACTTC
11,TRBJ1-3,.,.,TRBV11-2,CASSPLNTIYF,TGTGCCAGCAGCCCCCTAAACACCATATATTTT
17,TRBJ2-7,TRBD2,.,TRBV18,CASSPDLAGSTFYEQYF,TGTGCCAGCTCACCGGATCTAGCGGGCTCAACCTTCTACGAGCAGTACTTC
15,TRBJ2-2,TRBD2,once,TRBV10-2,CASSGGLAGTGELFF,TGCGCCAGCAGTGGAGGACTAGCGGGAACCGGGGAGCTGTTTTTT
15,TRBJ1-5,.,.,TRBV18,CASSPSALRDQPQHF,TGTGCCAGCTCACCGTCGGCCCTGAGAGATCAGCCCCAGCATTTT
13,TRBJ1-1,.,.,TRBV9,CASSVTPHTEAFF,TGTGCCAGCAGCGTAACACCTCACACTGAAGCTTTCTTT
13,TRBJ2-5,.,.,TRBV29-1,CSSSRQGGETQYF,TGCAGCTCGTCGCGACAGGGAGGGGAGACCCAGTACTTC
14,TRBJ1-5,.,.,TRBV28,CASRGGRTDQPQHF,TGTGCCAGCAGAGGAGGCAGGACGGATCAGCCCCAGCATTTT
15,TRBJ1-1,TRBD1,.,TRBV5-1,CASSLGQGVITEAFF,TGCGCCAGCAGCTTGGGCCAGGGGGTGATCACTGAAGCTTTCTTT
14,TRBJ2-5,TRBD1,once,TRBV7-9,CASSPGQGGETQYF,TGTGCCAGCAGCCCGGGACAGGGAGGGGAGACCCAGTACTTC
15,TRBJ2-7,TRBD1,.,TRBV7-6,CASSQEETGYSEQYF,TGTGCCAGCAGCCAAGAGGAGACAGGGTATAGCGAGCAGTACTTC
15,TRBJ2-5,.,.,TRBV4-3,CASSQEADRQETQYF,TGCGCCAGCAGCCAAGAAGCGGACAGACAAGAGACCCAGTACTTC
14,TRBJ2-7,.,.,TRBV11-1,CASSYGTQLYEQYF,TGTGCCAGCAGTTACGGGACACAACTCTACGAGCAGTACTTC
13,TRBJ2-1,.,.,TRBV5-1,CASTDSSYNEQFF,TGCGCCAGCACCGACAGCTCCTACAATGAGCAGTTCTTC
13,TRBJ1-1,.,.,TRBV5-6,CASSLPLGTEAFF,TGTGCCAGCAGCCTGCCTTTGGGGACTGAAGCTTTCTTT
13,TRBJ2-5,.,.,TRBV21-1,CASSKENQETQYF,TGTGCCAGCAGCAAAGAAAACCAAGAGACCCAGTACTTC
12,TRBJ2-3,.,once,TRBV7-8,CASSSTGDTQYF,TGTGCCAGCAGCTCGACTGGAGATACGCAGTATTTT
15,TRBJ2-3,TRBD2,.,TRBV27,CASRLAGASTDTQYF,TGTGCCAGCAGATTAGCGGGAGCCAGCACAGATACGCAGTATTTT
15,TRBJ2-3,.,.,TRBV19,CASSLRVAAEGTQYF,TGTGCCAGTAGTCTTCGAGTAGCGGCCGAGGGTACGCAGTATTTT
17,TRBJ2-1,TRBD2,.,TRBV7-8,CASSNTLRGRARSEQFF,TGTGCCAGCAGCAACACGTTGCGAGGGAGGGCCAGGAGTGAGCAGTTCTTC
15,TRBJ1-3,.,.,TRBV28,CASSSVRGPGNTIYF,TGTGCCAGCAGTTCGGTACGGGGCCCTGGAAACACCATATATTTT